What follows are 2 T cell receptor beta chains derived from one specimen sequenced in a study of human T cells and chemical hapten exposure. Time point noted: patch test 3, about 24 weeks after DPC sensitization. The sample's treatment: therapeutic diphenylcyclopropenone sensitization with weekly scalp DPC. Someone pulled total RNA out of unfractionated whole blood. Via MiXCR, TCRdb re-called the RACE reads, giving one row per CDR3 protein. The sample contains over 30,000 distinct CDR3 sequences, 8% to 9.5% of which appear only once. The sequences come from whole blood, collected in connection with sensitization to the hapten diphenylcyclopropenone (DPC). These receptors were obtained from a man in his fifties with alopecia areata. Some clones in this sample may be carry-over from other donors' samples.

The gene calls are TRBV2 and TRBJ2-1; D is perhaps TRBD1 or TRBD2 (6 bases each). The germline CDR1 and CDR2 sequences are SNHLY and FYNNEI. V lost 7 bases and J lost 5, with 18 bases in between. This CDR3 has 15 amino acids. DNA of the CDR3: TGTGCCAGCACCCTTCAGGGGAGGCCTGACAATGAGCAGTTCTTC. As protein: CASTLQGRPDNEQFF.

J is TRBJ2-1 and V is TRBV12-3 or TRBV12-4, with D hard to call. The V end was cut by 3 bases, the J end by 6 bases, with 9 bases between. The CDR3 covers 13 residues. Here the CDR3 DNA reads TGTGCCAGCAGTTTTAATAGGCTCAATGAGCAGTTCTTC. This sequence encodes CASSFNRLNEQFF.